This T cell receptor (beta chain) is from a study of blood T cells in healthy people across ages. In the study overall: Template switching recovered approximately one barcoded beta molecule for every two T cells. Broader study findings: Because donor CMV status was unknown, expanded clonotype changes were possibly confounded. Among T cells, TCR beta diversity per million cells dropped roughly linearly as age rose.

A sample-barcoded 5' primer and a J-beta primer mix were used in a second PCR of about 6 to 11 cycles. With 12 random nucleotides, a template-switch adaptor tagged each individual cDNA molecule. TCRdb re-called the 5' RACE reads through MiXCR, storing one row per CDR3 protein. The top ten clones hold under 20% of a sample with 550,000 to 600,000 distinct CDR3 sequences, 25% to 30% of them seen once. The germline V gene encodes CDR1 SEHNR and CDR2 FQNEAQ (reference sequence). The J segment lost 11 bases and the V segment lost 4 bases, leaving 10 bases of the junction unmatched. The CDR3 contains 14 residues. Worth noting for this clonotype: Its antigen is not identified.

This sequence was found in a woman in her 70s in good health. The sample consisted of blood. This sequence joins TRBV7-9 and TRBJ1-4; 7 positions match TRBD1. The CDR3 sequence: CASSSLRDSRKLFF. The CDR3 bases are TGTGCCAGCAGCTCGCTCCGGGACAGCAGGAAACTGTTTTTT.